These 29 T cell receptor beta chains came from one sample sequenced in a study of T-cell memory formation after mild COVID-19. MiXCR, run by TCRdb on the 5' RACE reads, gives a single entry per CDR3 protein. Seen here are 65,000 to 95,000 distinct CDR3 sequences, roughly 13% observed once, and the top ten hold less than 45%. Specimen: PBMCs or a T cell subset sorted from them (not recorded which). These receptor sequences come from a man between 18 and 35 years old who had mild COVID-19 (a few samples of this study predate the infection). Cell type and time point are not known.

This clonotype appeared many times. The chain combines TRBV29-1 with TRBJ1-1; a weak D match, TRBD1 (6 bases). V was shortened by 7 bases and J by 10 bases, with 25 bases between the two germline ends. The germline CDR1 and CDR2 sequences are SQVTM and ANQGSEA. CDR3 length equals 14 residues. The CDR3 here is CSGGLRTATLGAFF. CDR3 DNA sequence: TGCAGCGGTGGACTGCGGACAGCGACTCTGGGAGCTTTCTTT.

This clonotype occurred a few times. The gene calls are TRBV7-9 and TRBJ2-3; D is unclear. The CDR3 runs to 12 residues. Per germline, CDR1 SEHNR and CDR2 FQNEAQ (reference sequence). The germline V and J ends were trimmed by 3 bases and 6 bases, with 7 bases remaining between them. The CDR3 protein is CASSFFMDTQYF. In nucleotides, the CDR3 is TGTGCCAGCAGCTTTTTTATGGATACGCAGTATTTT.

This clonotype was recorded only once. The chain has TRBV5-1 and TRBJ1-2; 9 bases are shared with TRBD1. V shed 0 bases, J shed 4 bases, and the junction held 4 bases outside the gene matches. The V gene's germline CDR1 is SGHRS and CDR2 YFSETQ. The CDR3 extends over 15 amino acids. This CDR3 is CASSLGGQGIYGYTF. CDR3 sequence (DNA): TGCGCCAGCAGCTTGGGGGGACAGGGAATCTATGGCTACACCTTC.

This clonotype was counted between two and nine times. The rearrangement joins TRBV12-5 to TRBJ1-1; D unresolved. CDR3 length: 14 amino acids. Trimming shortened V by 5 bases and J by 4 bases, and 14 bases separated the two germline ends. Germline CDR1 LGHNT, CDR2 FRNRAP. CDR3 residues: CASGLRPSPTEAFF. CDR3 nucleotides: TGTGCTAGTGGTCTCCGTCCGAGCCCCACTGAAGCTTTCTTT.

The rearrangement joins TRBV7-2 to TRBJ2-5, with 12 bases fitting TRBD2. The CDR3 totals 19 residues. CDR1 and CDR2 from the germline V gene are SGHTA and FQGNSA. V dropped 4 bases and J dropped 5; count of bases not matched to a gene: 17. The DNA for the CDR3 is TGTGCCAGCAGCTCTCCACCGCACCTAGCGGGGGGGCCCGGGGAGACCCAGTACTTC. Translated, it gives CASSSPPHLAGGPGETQYF.

V is TRBV7-9 and J is TRBJ2-3, with 11 bases that match TRBD2. The length of the CDR3 is 19 residues. V gave up 2 bases and J gave up 2 bases; unmatched junction bases: 12. Germline CDR1 and CDR2: SEHNR and FQNEAQ (reference sequence). CDR3 nucleotides: TGTGCCAGCAGCTTACCCTCCGGGACTAGCGGATCCTACACAGATACGCAGTATTTT. Translation gives CASSLPSGTSGSYTDTQYF. Variable domain in full (rest from reference TRBV7-9 and TRBJ2-3): DTGVSQNPRHKITKRGQNVTFRCDPISEHNRLYWYRQTLGQGPEFLTYFQNEAQLEKSRLLSDRFSAERPKGSFSTLEIQRTEQGDSAMYLCASSLPSGTSGSYTDTQYFGPGTRLTVL.

The rearrangement joins TRBV12-3 or TRBV12-4 to TRBJ2-1; no clear D. The CDR3 spans 15 residues. V was clipped by 6 bases and J by 0 bases, with 12 bases between them. CDR3 residues: CASRPTLISYNEQFF. CDR3 in DNA: TGTGCCAGCAGGCCGACTCTTATCTCCTACAATGAGCAGTTCTTC.

Only a few counts were recorded for this clonotype. The J gene is TRBJ1-2, the V gene TRBV7-8; 10 nucleotides align to TRBD1. The CDR3 is made up of 14 amino acids. Per germline, CDR1 SGHVS and CDR2 FQNEAQ. V shed 5 bases and J 4 bases; nucleotides not matched to a gene: 4. Here the CDR3 DNA reads TGTGCCAGCAGCACCCGGACAGGGGGCTATGGCTACACCTTC. Protein product: CASSTRTGGYGYTF.

This clonotype was detected many times. The J gene is TRBJ2-7, the V gene TRBV5-1; TRBD2 matches 7 bases. From germline, CDR1 is SGHRS and CDR2 YFSETQ. Trimming removed 4 bases from V and 5 bases from J; junction bases left unmatched: 6. The CDR3 totals 13 residues. In DNA, the CDR3 is TGCGCCAGCAGCGGACGGGGAGGGCACGAGCAGTACTTC. Its protein product is CASSGRGGHEQYF.

This clonotype came up once. J is TRBJ1-3 and V is TRBV21-1; TRBD1, the table's D call, was not compared with the DNA. TRBV21-1 is annotated as a pseudogene. The CDR3 covers 16 residues. DNA of the CDR3: TGTGCCAGCAAAACAGGGCACAACGTCTCTGGAAACACCATATATTTT. Translation: CASKTGHNVSGNTIYF.

The V gene is TRBV7-2, the J gene TRBJ1-3; D is possibly TRBD1 (5 bases). Germline CDR1 SGHTA, CDR2 FQGNSA. The CDR3 has 14 amino acids. Deletions cut 7 bases from V and 1 base from J, with 11 bases between. CDR3 sequence (DNA): TGTGCCAGCACCCCTGGGGGGTCTGGAAACACCATATATTTT. Residues: CASTPGGSGNTIYF.

This clonotype was found a few times. V usage is TRBV4-2 and J usage is TRBJ2-2, with TRBD1 matching 7 bases. Trimming took 5 bases from V and 3 from J; bases not matched to a gene: 6. This CDR3 has 15 residues. Germline CDR1 is LGHNA and CDR2 is YNFKEQ. The CDR3 spells CASSDSQGDTGELFF. The CDR3 nucleotides read TGTGCCAGCAGCGACTCTCAGGGGGACACCGGGGAGCTGTTTTTT.

This clonotype appeared a few times. CDR3 protein: CASSPSLGSPNTEAFF. Here the CDR3 DNA reads TGTGCCAGCAGTCCTTCATTGGGCAGTCCGAACACTGAAGCTTTCTTT. This rearrangement joins TRBV12-3 or TRBV12-4 to TRBJ1-1; D uncertain. The CDR3 covers 16 residues. Trimming cost V 5 bases and J 1 base, with 17 bases left between them.

The sample holds a few counts of this clonotype. This chain joins TRBV5-1 and TRBJ1-1; D is perhaps TRBD1 (5 bases). Trimming left V 0 bases short and J 0 bases short, with 12 bases between. Germline CDR1 reads SGHRS; CDR2 reads YFSETQ. There are 16 residues in the CDR3. The CDR3: CASSLANGGVNTEAFF. The CDR3 nucleotides read TGCGCCAGCAGCTTGGCCAACGGGGGTGTGAACACTGAAGCTTTCTTT.

In its sample, this clonotype was seen many times. The chain carries TRBV5-8 and TRBJ1-1, with 8 bases aligning to TRBD1. Germline CDR1 SGHTS, CDR2 YDEGEE. This CDR3 region has 14 residues. J lost 3 bases, V lost 0 bases, and 1 base had no gene match. The CDR3 bases are TGTGCCAGCAGCTTGGAGACAGGGGACACTGAAGCTTTCTTT. Translated: CASSLETGDTEAFF.

The chain combines TRBV29-1 with TRBJ2-3; 9 nucleotides agree with TRBD1. This CDR3 spans 14 amino acids. V trimming: 3 bases; J trimming: 4 bases; junction bases outside the gene matches: 5. Germline V lookup: CDR1 SQVTM, CDR2 ANQGSEA. CDR3: CSVEGTGFPDTQYF. CDR3 bases: TGCAGCGTTGAGGGGACAGGGTTTCCAGATACGCAGTATTTT.

The sample holds a few counts of this clonotype. This rearrangement joins TRBV7-7 to TRBJ2-7; tentative D call: TRBD2 (5 bases). From germline, CDR1 is SSHAT and CDR2 FNYEAQ (reference sequence). This CDR3 contains 14 residues. V lost 1 base, J lost 4 bases, and 11 bases lay in between. CDR3 in DNA: TGTGCCAGCAGCTTAGGGGCGGGTGGTTACGAGCAGTACTTC. This gives the protein CASSLGAGGYEQYF.

This clonotype was picked up one time. The chain is built from TRBV21-1 and TRBJ1-6; the table gives TRBD1 as D, unverified against the DNA. TRBV21-1 constitutes a pseudogene. The CDR3 loop spans 15 amino acids. DNA of the CDR3: TGTGCCAGCAGCAAAGAGGACAGGGGGAATTCACCCCTCCACTTT. Protein sequence: CASSKEDRGNSPLHF.

The chain has TRBV6-1 and TRBJ2-3, with D perhaps assigned TRBD1 or TRBD2 (5 bases each). Germline assignment: CDR1 MNHNS and CDR2 SASEGT. Trimming shortened V by 3 bases and J by 1 base, and 8 bases separated the two germline ends. CDR3 length: 14 amino acids. DNA of the CDR3: TGTGCCAGCAGTGAGGGGGTAGGCACAGATACGCAGTATTTT. It encodes CASSEGVGTDTQYF.

This clonotype was seen a few times. The rearrangement links TRBV7-9 to TRBJ2-5, with 9 bases lining up with TRBD1. CDR3 length: 14 residues. CDR1 SEHNR and CDR2 FQNEAQ come from the germline V gene (reference sequence). The ends lost 6 bases at V and 5 bases at J; junction bases unmatched: 7. The CDR3 nucleotides are TGTGCCAGCAGGACAGGGGGGGCACTCGAGACCCAGTACTTC. This codes for CASRTGGALETQYF.

The chain joins TRBV2 to TRBJ1-1; unclear D gene. This CDR3 has 13 amino acids. Per germline, CDR1 SNHLY and CDR2 FYNNEI. V was clipped by 5 bases and J by 2 bases, with 9 bases between them. The CDR3 region has the DNA TGTGCCAGCAGTTCGGACGCCAACACTGAAGCTTTCTTT. Its translation: CASSSDANTEAFF.

The chain combines TRBV12-3 or TRBV12-4 with TRBJ2-7, with TRBD1 matching 7 bases. V was pared by 6 bases and J by 6 bases, with 8 bases of the junction left unmatched. CDR3 length: 13 residues. Here the CDR3 reads CASSPTGLGEQYF. CDR3 sequence (DNA): TGTGCCAGCAGCCCGACAGGGTTAGGCGAGCAGTACTTC.

Concerning this clonotype: Its ends do not fully match the called genes, so a read error is possible. The chain recombines TRBV7-6 with TRBJ2-3; D is possibly TRBD1 (5 bases). Germline V gene sequence: CDR1 SGHVS, CDR2 FNYEAQ. CDR3 length: 15 residues. CDR3 protein: CASSFTGSSRDTQYF. The CDR3 DNA reads as TGTGCCAGCAGCTTTACAGGCTCCAGCAGAGATACGCAGTATTTT.

The gene calls are TRBV3-1 and TRBJ2-7, with 8 bases aligning to TRBD2. V was pared by 1 base and J by 2 bases, with 10 bases of the junction left unmatched. CDR3 length equals 17 residues. Germline CDR1 is LGHDT and CDR2 is YNNKEL (reference sequence). The DNA for the CDR3 is TGTGCCAGCAGCCAAGGGGTCGGGGGGGCAGACGCCTACGAGCAGTACGTC. This translates into CASSQGVGGADAYEQYV.

The genes are TRBV5-1 and TRBJ2-7; 8 bases fit TRBD1. Trimming at V came to 0 bases and at J to 1 base, leaving 6 bases not matched to a gene. This CDR3 is 16 amino acids long. Germline V lookup: CDR1 SGHRS, CDR2 YFSETQ. The CDR3 nucleotides read TGCGCCAGCAGCTTGGAAGGACAGGGTTTATCCTACGAGCAGTACTTC. Protein product: CASSLEGQGLSYEQYF.

This clonotype was recorded a few times. The V call is TRBV7-9, the J call TRBJ2-1; TRBD2 aligns across 8 bases. The germline V gene encodes CDR1 SEHNR and CDR2 FQNEAQ (reference sequence). The CDR3 consists of 17 residues. After removal of 5 bases from V and 5 bases from J, the junction contained 14 bases not matched to a gene. The CDR3 sequence is CASSPPGGRESHNEQFF. The DNA for the CDR3 is TGTGCCAGCAGCCCCCCGGGGGGGCGTGAGTCCCACAATGAGCAGTTCTTC.

The J gene is TRBJ2-3, the V gene TRBV29-1; 7 bases fit TRBD2. The CDR3 runs 15 residues. Germline loops: CDR1 SQVTM, CDR2 ANQGSEA. V was clipped by 3 bases and J by 0 bases; unmatched bases: 6. This CDR3 reads CSVEAGRGSTDTQYF. The CDR3 coding sequence is TGCAGCGTTGAGGCGGGGAGGGGTAGCACAGATACGCAGTATTTT.

This chain connects TRBV7-9 to TRBJ1-1; D unclear. The CDR3 is made up of 14 amino acids. V lost 1 base, J lost 1 base, and 7 bases lay in between. Per germline, CDR1 SEHNR and CDR2 FQNEAQ (reference sequence). This CDR3 is CASSLEQRNTEAFF. The CDR3 DNA sequence: TGTGCCAGCAGCTTAGAACAGCGGAACACTGAAGCTTTCTTT.

The chain couples TRBV12-3 or TRBV12-4 to TRBJ2-7, with 8 bases that match TRBD2. The CDR3 has 16 residues. The junction had 6 bases not matched to a gene; V was cut back by 1 base and J by 1 base. The CDR3 coding sequence is TGTGCCAGCAGTTTAGGTTTCGGGGGGGGGTCCTACGAGCAGTACTTC. This encodes CASSLGFGGGSYEQYF.